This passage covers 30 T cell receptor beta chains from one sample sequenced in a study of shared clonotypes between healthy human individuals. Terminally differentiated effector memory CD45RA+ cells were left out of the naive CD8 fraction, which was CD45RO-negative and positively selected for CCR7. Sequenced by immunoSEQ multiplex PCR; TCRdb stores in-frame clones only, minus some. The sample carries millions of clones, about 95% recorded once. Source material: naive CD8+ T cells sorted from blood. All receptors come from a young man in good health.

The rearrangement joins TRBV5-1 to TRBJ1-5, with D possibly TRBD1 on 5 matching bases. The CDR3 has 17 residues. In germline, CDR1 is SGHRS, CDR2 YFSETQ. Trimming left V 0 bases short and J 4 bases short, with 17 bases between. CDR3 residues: CASSLGHFGGENQPQHF. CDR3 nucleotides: TGCGCCAGCAGCTTGGGGCATTTCGGGGGAGAGAATCAGCCCCAGCATTTT. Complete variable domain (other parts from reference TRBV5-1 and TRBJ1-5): KAGVTQTPRYLIKTRGQQVTLSCSPISGHRSVSWYQQTPGQGLQFLFEYFSETQRNKGNFPGRFSGRQFSNSRSEMNVSTLELGDSALYLCASSLGHFGGENQPQHFGDGTRLSIL.

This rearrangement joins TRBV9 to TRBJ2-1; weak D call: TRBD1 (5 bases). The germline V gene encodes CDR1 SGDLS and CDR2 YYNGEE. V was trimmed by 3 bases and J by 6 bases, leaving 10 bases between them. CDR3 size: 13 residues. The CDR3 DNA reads TGTGCCAGCAGCGAACCTAGGGGCAATGAGCAGTTCTTC. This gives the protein CASSEPRGNEQFF. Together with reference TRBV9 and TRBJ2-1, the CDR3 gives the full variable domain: DSGVTQTPKHLITATGQRVTLRCSPRSGDLSVYWYQQSLDQGLQFLIQYYNGEERAKGNILERFSAQQFPDLHSELNLSSLELGDSALYFCASSEPRGNEQFFGPGTRLTVL.

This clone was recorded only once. The CDR3 nucleotides are TGTGCCAGCAGCTGGGGACAGGGCGGAAACACCATATATTTT. Amino acids: CASSWGQGGNTIYF. The V and J genes are TRBV5-8 and TRBJ1-3, with TRBD1 matching 9 bases. The CDR3 spans 14 residues. Per the germline V gene, CDR1 is SGHTS and CDR2 is YDEGEE. J lost 4 bases, V lost 3 bases, and 2 bases had no gene match.

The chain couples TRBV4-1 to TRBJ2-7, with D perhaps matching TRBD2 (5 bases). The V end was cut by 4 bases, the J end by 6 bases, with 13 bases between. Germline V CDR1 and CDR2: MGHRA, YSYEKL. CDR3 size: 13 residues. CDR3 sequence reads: CASSRGQVGEQYF. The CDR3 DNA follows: TGCGCCAGCAGCCGCGGGCAGGTCGGCGAGCAGTACTTC.

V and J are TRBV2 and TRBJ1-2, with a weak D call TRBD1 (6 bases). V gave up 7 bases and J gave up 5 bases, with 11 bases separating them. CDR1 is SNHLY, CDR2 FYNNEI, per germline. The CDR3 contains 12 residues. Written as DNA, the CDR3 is TGTGCCAGCAAAATACAGGGTTATGGCTACACCTTC. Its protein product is CASKIQGYGYTF.

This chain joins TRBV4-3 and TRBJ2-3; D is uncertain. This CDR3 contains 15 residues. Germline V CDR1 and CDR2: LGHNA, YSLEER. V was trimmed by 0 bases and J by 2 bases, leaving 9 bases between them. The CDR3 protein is CASSQDSTSTDTQYF. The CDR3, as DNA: TGCGCCAGCAGCCAAGATTCGACATCCACAGATACGCAGTATTTT.

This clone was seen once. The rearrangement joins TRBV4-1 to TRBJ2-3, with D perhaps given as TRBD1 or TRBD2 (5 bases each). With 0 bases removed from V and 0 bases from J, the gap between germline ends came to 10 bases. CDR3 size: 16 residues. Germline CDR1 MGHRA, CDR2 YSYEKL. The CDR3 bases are TGCGCCAGCAGCCAAGATACCGGGGCTAGCACAGATACGCAGTATTTT. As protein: CASSQDTGASTDTQYF.

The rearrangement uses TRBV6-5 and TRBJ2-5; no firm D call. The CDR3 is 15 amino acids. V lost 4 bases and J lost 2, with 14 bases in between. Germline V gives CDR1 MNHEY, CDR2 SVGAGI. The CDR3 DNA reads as TGTGCCAGCAGTTCTTCATTACGCGTACAAGAGACCCAGTACTTC. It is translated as CASSSSLRVQETQYF.

This chain's CDR3 is CASSLLTGELFF. The CDR3, as DNA: TGTGCCAGCAGCCTCCTTACCGGGGAGCTGTTTTTT. The chain couples TRBV6-1 to TRBJ2-2; no firm D call. The CDR3 is made up of 12 amino acids. Germline CDR1 is MNHNS and CDR2 is SASEGT. Trimming removed 6 bases from V and 5 bases from J, with 7 bases in between.

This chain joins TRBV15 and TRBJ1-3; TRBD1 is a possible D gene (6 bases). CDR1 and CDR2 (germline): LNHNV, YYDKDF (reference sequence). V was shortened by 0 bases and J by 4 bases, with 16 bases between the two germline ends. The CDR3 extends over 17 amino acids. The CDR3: CATSRERSRGQGNTIYF. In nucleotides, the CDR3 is TGTGCCACCAGCAGAGAAAGGAGCAGGGGCCAAGGAAACACCATATATTTT.

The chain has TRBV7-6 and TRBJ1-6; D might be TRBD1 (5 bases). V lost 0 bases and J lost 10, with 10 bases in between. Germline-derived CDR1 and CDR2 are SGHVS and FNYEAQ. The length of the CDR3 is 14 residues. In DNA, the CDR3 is TGTGCCAGCAGCTTAGCAGGGGATAGCTCACCCCTCCACTTT. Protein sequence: CASSLAGDSSPLHF.

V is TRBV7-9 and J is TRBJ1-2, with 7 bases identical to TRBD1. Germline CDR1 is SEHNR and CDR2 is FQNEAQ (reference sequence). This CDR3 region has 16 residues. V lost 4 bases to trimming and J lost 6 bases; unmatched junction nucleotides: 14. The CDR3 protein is CASSSRGAQGKDGYTF. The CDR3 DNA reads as TGTGCCAGCAGCTCTAGGGGGGCACAGGGGAAGGATGGCTACACCTTC. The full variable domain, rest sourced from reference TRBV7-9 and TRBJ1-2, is DTGVSQNPRHKITKRGQNVTFRCDPISEHNRLYWYRQTLGQGPEFLTYFQNEAQLEKSRLLSDRFSAERPKGSFSTLEIQRTEQGDSAMYLCASSSRGAQGKDGYTFGSGTRLTVV.

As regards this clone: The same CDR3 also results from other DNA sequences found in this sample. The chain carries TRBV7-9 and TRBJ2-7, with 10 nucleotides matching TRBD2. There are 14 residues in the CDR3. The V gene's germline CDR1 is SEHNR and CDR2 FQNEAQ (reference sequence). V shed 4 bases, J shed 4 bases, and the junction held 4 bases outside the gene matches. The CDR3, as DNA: TGTGCCAGCAGCTCGCCTAGCGGGAGTTACGAGCAGTACTTC. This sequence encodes CASSSPSGSYEQYF.

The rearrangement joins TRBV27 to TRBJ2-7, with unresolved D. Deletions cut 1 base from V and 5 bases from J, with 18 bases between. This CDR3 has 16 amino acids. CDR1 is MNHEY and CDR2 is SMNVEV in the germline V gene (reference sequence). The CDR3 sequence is CASSLFGSPTKDEQYF. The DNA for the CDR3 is TGTGCCAGCAGTTTATTTGGGTCCCCAACCAAGGACGAGCAGTACTTC.

The CDR3 DNA sequence: TGTGCCAGCAGTCCAGGGACTAGCGGGAAGAATGAGCAGTTCTTC. It encodes CASSPGTSGKNEQFF. The V gene is TRBV27, the J gene TRBJ2-1, with TRBD2 identical over 13 bases. Germline CDR1 reads MNHEY; CDR2 reads SMNVEV (reference sequence). The CDR3 has 15 amino acids. V was pared by 5 bases and J by 7 bases, with 5 bases of the junction left unmatched.

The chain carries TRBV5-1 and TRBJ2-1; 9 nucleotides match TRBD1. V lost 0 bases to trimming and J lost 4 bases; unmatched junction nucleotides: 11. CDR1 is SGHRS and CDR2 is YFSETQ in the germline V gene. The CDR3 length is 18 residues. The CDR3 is CASSLEEQGAEGYNEQFF. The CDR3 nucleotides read TGCGCCAGCAGCTTGGAAGAACAGGGGGCGGAAGGGTACAATGAGCAGTTCTTC.

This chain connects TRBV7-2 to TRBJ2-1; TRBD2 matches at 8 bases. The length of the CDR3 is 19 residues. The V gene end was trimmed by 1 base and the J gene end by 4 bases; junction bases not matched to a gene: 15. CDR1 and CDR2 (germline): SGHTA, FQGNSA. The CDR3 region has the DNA TGTGCCAGCAGCTTAGTCGTACCTTGGGAGCTAGCGGGTTACAATGAGCAGTTCTTC. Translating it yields CASSLVVPWELAGYNEQFF.

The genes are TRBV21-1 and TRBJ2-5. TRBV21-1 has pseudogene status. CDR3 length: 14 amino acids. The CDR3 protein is CASSNTGEGETQYF. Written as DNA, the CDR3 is TGTGCCAGCAGCAATACTGGGGAAGGAGAGACCCAGTACTTC.

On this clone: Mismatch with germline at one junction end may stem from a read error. CDR3 loop: CAGSLVVPYEQYF. The CDR3 DNA reads as TGTGCCGGCAGCTTGGTGGTCCCGTACGAGCAGTACTTC. This chain links TRBV5-6 with TRBJ2-7; D not certain. The CDR3 sequence is 13 residues long. Germline loops: CDR1 SGHDT, CDR2 YYEEEE.

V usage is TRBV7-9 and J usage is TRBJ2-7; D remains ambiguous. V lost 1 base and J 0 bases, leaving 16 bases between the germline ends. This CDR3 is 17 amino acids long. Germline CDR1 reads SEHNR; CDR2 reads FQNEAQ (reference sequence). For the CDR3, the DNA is TGTGCCAGCAGCTTAGGGGCCGAAGGATTTAGCTCCTACGAGCAGTACTTC. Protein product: CASSLGAEGFSSYEQYF.

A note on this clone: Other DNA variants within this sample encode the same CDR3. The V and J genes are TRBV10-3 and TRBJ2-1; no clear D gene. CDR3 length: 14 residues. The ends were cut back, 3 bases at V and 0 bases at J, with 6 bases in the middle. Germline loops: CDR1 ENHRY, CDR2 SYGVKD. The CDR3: CAISDVSSYNEQFF. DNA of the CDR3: TGTGCCATCAGTGATGTGAGCTCCTACAATGAGCAGTTCTTC.

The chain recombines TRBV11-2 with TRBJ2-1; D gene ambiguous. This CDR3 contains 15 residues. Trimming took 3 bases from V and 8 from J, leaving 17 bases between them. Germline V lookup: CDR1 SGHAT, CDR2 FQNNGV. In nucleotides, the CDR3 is TGTGCCAGCAGCTTCGAACCTAGAAGTAACTATGAGCAGTTCTTC. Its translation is CASSFEPRSNYEQFF.

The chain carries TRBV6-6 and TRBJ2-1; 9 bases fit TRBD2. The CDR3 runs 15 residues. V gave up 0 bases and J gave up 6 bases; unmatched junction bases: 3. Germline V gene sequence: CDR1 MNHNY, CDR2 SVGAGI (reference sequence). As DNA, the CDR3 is TGTGCCAGCAGTTACTCGCCTAGCGGGACCAATGAGCAGTTCTTC. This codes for CASSYSPSGTNEQFF.

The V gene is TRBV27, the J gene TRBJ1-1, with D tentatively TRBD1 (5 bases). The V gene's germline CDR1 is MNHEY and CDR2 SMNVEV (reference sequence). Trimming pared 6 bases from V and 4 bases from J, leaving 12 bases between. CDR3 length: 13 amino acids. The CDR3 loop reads CASSWGKSTEAFF. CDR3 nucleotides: TGTGCCAGCAGCTGGGGCAAGAGCACTGAAGCTTTCTTT.

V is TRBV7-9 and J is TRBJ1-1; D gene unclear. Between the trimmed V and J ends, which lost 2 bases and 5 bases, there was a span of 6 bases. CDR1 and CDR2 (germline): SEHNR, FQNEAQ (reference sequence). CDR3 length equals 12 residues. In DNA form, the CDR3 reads TGTGCCAGCAGCTTACATCGGACTGAAGCTTTCTTT. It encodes CASSLHRTEAFF.

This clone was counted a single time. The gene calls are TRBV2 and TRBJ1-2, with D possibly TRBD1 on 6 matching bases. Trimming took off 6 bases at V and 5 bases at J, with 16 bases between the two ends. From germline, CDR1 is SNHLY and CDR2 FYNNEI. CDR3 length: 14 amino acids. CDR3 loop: CASSDRDTSYGYTF. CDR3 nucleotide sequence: TGTGCCAGCAGCGACCGGGACACCTCATATGGCTACACCTTC.

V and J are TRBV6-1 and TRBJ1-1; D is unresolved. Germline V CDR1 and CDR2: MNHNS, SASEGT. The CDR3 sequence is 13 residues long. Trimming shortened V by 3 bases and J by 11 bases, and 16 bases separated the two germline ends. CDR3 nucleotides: TGTGCCAGCAGTGATGGAGACGTCTTGAGTGCTTTCTTT. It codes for CASSDGDVLSAFF.

CDR3 nucleotides: TGCGCCAGCAGCTTGTGGGTAGGCACTGAAGCTTTCTTT. It specifies CASSLWVGTEAFF. The gene calls are TRBV5-1 and TRBJ1-1; D is ambiguous. Germline CDR1 is SGHRS and CDR2 is YFSETQ. This CDR3 is built from 13 residues. The germline V and J ends were trimmed by 1 base and 4 bases, with 8 bases remaining between them.

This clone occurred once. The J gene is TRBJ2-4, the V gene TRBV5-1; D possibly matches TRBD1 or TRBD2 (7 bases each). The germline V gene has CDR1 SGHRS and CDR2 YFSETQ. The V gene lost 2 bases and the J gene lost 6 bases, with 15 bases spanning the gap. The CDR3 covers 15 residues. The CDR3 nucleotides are TGCGCCAGCAGCTTCGACAGGGAGGGTAGAAACATTCAGTACTTC. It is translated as CASSFDREGRNIQYF. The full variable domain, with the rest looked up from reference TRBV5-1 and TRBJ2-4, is KAGVTQTPRYLIKTRGQQVTLSCSPISGHRSVSWYQQTPGQGLQFLFEYFSETQRNKGNFPGRFSGRQFSNSRSEMNVSTLELGDSALYLCASSFDREGRNIQYFGAGTRLSVL.

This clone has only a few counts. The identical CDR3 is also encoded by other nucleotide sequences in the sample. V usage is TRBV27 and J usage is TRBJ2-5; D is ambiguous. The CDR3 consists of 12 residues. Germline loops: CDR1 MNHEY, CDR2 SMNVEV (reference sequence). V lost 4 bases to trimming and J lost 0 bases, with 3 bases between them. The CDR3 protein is CASSSYQETQYF. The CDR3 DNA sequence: TGTGCCAGCAGTTCATACCAAGAGACCCAGTACTTC.